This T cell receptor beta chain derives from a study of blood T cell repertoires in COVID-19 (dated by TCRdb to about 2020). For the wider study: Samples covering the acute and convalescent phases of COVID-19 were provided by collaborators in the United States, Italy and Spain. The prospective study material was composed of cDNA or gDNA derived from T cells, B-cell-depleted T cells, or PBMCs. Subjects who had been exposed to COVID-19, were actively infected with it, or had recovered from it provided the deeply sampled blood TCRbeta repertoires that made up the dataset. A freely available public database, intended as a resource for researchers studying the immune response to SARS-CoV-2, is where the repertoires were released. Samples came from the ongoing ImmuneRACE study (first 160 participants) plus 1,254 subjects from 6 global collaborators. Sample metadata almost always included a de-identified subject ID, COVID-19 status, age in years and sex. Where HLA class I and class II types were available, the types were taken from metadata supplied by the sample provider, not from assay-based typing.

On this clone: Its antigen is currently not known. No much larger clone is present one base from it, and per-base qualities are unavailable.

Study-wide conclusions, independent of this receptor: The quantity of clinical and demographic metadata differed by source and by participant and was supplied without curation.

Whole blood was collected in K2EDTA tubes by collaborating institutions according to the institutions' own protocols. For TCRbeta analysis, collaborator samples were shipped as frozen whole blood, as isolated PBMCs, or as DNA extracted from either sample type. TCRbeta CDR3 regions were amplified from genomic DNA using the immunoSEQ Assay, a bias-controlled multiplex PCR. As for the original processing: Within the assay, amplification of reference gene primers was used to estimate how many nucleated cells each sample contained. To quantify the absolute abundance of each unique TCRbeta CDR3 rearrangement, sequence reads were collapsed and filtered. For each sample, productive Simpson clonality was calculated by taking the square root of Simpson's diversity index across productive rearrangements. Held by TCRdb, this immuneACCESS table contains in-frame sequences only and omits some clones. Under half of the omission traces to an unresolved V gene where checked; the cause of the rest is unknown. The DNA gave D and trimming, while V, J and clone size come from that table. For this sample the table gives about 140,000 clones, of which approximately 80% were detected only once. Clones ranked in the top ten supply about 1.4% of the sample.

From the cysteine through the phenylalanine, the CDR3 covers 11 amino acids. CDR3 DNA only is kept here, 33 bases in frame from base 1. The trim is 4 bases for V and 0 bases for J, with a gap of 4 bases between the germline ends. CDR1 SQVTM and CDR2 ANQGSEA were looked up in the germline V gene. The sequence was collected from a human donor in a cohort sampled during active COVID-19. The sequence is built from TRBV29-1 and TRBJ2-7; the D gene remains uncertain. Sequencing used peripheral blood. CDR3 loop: CSVGASYEQYF. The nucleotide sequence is TGCAGCGTTGGGGCCTCCTACGAGCAGTACTTC.